This T cell receptor (beta chain) was identified during a study of blood T cell dynamics during melanoma immunotherapy (TCRdb year 2020). Concerning the study at large: The patients had metastatic melanoma and were given first-line pembrolizumab or nivolumab plus ipilimumab as standard of care in the United Kingdom. To identify early correlates of response, the study profiled peripheral T cell receptor repertoires in patients with metastatic melanoma before and after one cycle of checkpoint inhibitor therapy. The training cohort consisted of consecutive patients, while an additional independent group of patients from the same centre was pooled to form an external validation set. Overall study results and their limits: The relatively small sample size was recognized as a factor that could limit how well the results generalize. The study was unable to establish whether the T cell clones driving the repertoire changes were melanoma-specific or instead reflected general immune activation. A bifurcated reorganization of the PBMC repertoire at W3, with increased clonality or increased diversity, was observed in patients who later achieved disease control, unlike in progressors.

Points on this clone: The clone's antigen remains unknown. The record has no base qualities; no much larger clone is one base away.

A fixed 350 ng of DNA was loaded for every bulk PBMC sample. Following the manufacturer instructions, the immunoSEQ TCRb Assay kit was used to amplify TCR beta CDR3 sequences from genomic DNA. The KAPA Library Quantification Kit for Illumina platforms was used to quantify pooled libraries by qPCR. Pooled libraries were clustered at about 0.55-1.2 pM and sequenced on an Illumina NextSeq 500. The authors' pipeline ran thus. Analysis of the TCR data relied on immunoSEQ ANALYZER and the R LymphoSeq package. A rearrangement efficiency score was calculated as productive divided by the sum of productive and non-productive CDR3 sequences. Within each patient, timepoints were compared pairwise for clonality, measured with the Gini coefficient, and for diversity, measured with the Renyi index at alpha=1. Clonal relatedness, based on an edit distance of 3, and repertoire similarity, based on the Bhattacharyya coefficient, were both computed in LymphoSeq. To classify response, a linear discriminant analysis based on week-3 changes in clonality and diversity was built using the R MASS and caret packages. Held by TCRdb, this immuneACCESS table contains in-frame sequences only and omits some clones. Under half of the omission traces to an unresolved V gene where checked; the cause of the rest is unknown. V and J calls plus clone size are reproduced from that table; the DNA served to infer D and trimming. A total of nearly 25,000 clones appear in this sample, 87% of them only once. The top ten clonotypes cover roughly 4.5% of the sample.

The time point label here, explained by the study, means: pre-treatment baseline. Blood samples were taken at two points: before treatment (T0) and at week 3 (W3), which came after the first cycle of checkpoint blockade. Except for a couple of patients with rapid clinical progression, response was assessed 12 weeks after the first infusion by RECIST 1.1; disease control meant complete response, partial response or stable disease. Patients were not eligible if they had prior systemic cancer treatment, concomitant immunosuppressant therapy or synchronous other active malignancies. Bulk PBMC and plasma cell-free DNA were both sequenced for TCR beta so that circulating cells and T cell turnover could be tracked. Lymphoprep and SepMate tubes were used to isolate PBMC from blood, and red cell lysis was then performed. QIAamp DNA Blood Mini kits were used to extract DNA from PBMC and sorted T cell subsets.

For this chain, trimming is 5 bases at the V end and 3 bases at the J end, and the number of junction bases without a gene match is 3. There are 15 amino acids in the CDR3, from cysteine to phenylalanine inclusive. Only the CDR3 part of the read is kept: 45 bases, read in frame from the first base. The germline V gene sets CDR1 to SGHNT and CDR2 to YENEEA. This clonotype was sampled from a human donor with melanoma. The rearranged chain carries TRBV11-3 and TRBJ2-3; 12 bases in the junction line up with TRBD2. The input for sequencing was blood, taken from a patient treated with checkpoint blockade. The nucleotides are TGTGCCAGCAGCCTGACTAGCGGGAGTACAGATACGCAGTATTTT. This is translated as CASSLTSGSTDTQYF. Reference TRBV11-3 and TRBJ2-3 proteins supply the regions before and after the CDR3; the full variable domain is: EAGVVQSPRYKIIEKKQPVAFWCNPISGHNTLYWYLQNLGQGPELLIRYENEEAVDDSQLPKDRFSAERLKGVDSTLKIQPAELGDSAVYLCASSLTSGSTDTQYFGPGTRLTVL.